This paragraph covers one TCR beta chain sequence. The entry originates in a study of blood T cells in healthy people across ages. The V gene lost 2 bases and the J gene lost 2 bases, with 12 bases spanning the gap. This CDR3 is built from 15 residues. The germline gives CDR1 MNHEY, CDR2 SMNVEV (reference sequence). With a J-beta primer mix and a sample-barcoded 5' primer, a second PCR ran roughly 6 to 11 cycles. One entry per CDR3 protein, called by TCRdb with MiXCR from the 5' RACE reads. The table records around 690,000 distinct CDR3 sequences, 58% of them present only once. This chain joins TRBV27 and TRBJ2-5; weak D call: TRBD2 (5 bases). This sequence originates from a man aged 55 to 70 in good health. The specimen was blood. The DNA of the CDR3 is TGTGCCAGCAGTTTAGGCCGGGGTGGGCAAGAGACCCAGTACTTC. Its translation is CASSLGRGGQETQYF.